Presented here are 15 T cell receptor beta chains from one specimen sequenced in a study of CD8 T cells in ankylosing spondylitis. Study observations and caveats: One TCR beta motif, made up of roughly eight highly homologous variants, appeared characteristic of ankylosing spondylitis blood.

For these receptors, no antigen is known. From the 5' RACE reads, TCRdb called clonotypes with MiXCR, one entry per CDR3 protein. Of a few hundred thousand distinct CDR3 sequences in the sample, about 13% were seen once. The sample comprised blood, either unsorted or a sorted T cell fraction (not recorded which). These receptors were taken from a male donor with ankylosing spondylitis.

The chain recombines TRBV10-3 with TRBJ2-7; D gene uncertain. The CDR3 sequence is 14 residues long. Germline-derived CDR1 and CDR2 are ENHRY and SYGVKD. V lost 8 bases and J lost 5, with 19 bases in between. This chain's CDR3 is CAIGPRLIPHEQYF. CDR3 in DNA: TGTGCCATCGGACCAAGGCTTATCCCCCACGAGCAGTACTTC.

This clonotype turned up a few times. DNA for the CDR3: TGCGCCAGCAGCCCAATACTAGCGGGAGGGTACGAGCAGTACTTC. This encodes CASSPILAGGYEQYF. The chain joins TRBV5-1 to TRBJ2-7; TRBD2 matches at 13 bases. CDR3 size: 15 residues. Trimming cost V 4 bases and J 4 bases; bases outside gene matches: 5. The germline V gene has CDR1 SGHRS and CDR2 YFSETQ. Complete variable domain (other parts from reference TRBV5-1 and TRBJ2-7): KAGVTQTPRYLIKTRGQQVTLSCSPISGHRSVSWYQQTPGQGLQFLFEYFSETQRNKGNFPGRFSGRQFSNSRSEMNVSTLELGDSALYLCASSPILAGGYEQYFGPGTRLTVT.

This clonotype was counted many times. V is TRBV11-2 and J is TRBJ2-1; D not resolved. CDR3 length: 15 amino acids. V lost 5 bases to trimming and J lost 0 bases, with 11 bases between them. CDR1 and CDR2 (germline): SGHAT, FQNNGV. The CDR3 region has the DNA TGTGCCAGCAGCCCATACTTACGCTCCTACAATGAGCAGTTCTTC. Protein sequence: CASSPYLRSYNEQFF. Combining the CDR3 with reference TRBV11-2 and TRBJ2-1 gives the whole variable domain EAGVAQSPRYKIIEKRQSVAFWCNPISGHATLYWYQQILGQGPKLLIQFQNNGVVDDSQLPKDRFSAERLKGVDSTLKIQPAKLEDSAVYLCASSPYLRSYNEQFFGPGTRLTVL.

This clonotype was observed at least ten times. J is TRBJ2-1 and V is TRBV5-5; 9 bases align to TRBD2. V was pared by 2 bases and J by 4 bases, with 4 bases of the junction left unmatched. CDR1 SGHKS and CDR2 YYEKEE come from the germline V gene (reference sequence). The CDR3 is 15 residues long. CDR3 sequence (DNA): TGTGCCAGCAGCTTTCAACTAGCGGGTTACAATGAGCAGTTCTTC. Its protein is CASSFQLAGYNEQFF.

In its sample, this clonotype was seen a few times. The chain links TRBV20-1 to TRBJ2-1; D is uncertain. The CDR3 spans 12 residues. Germline CDR1 reads DFQATT; CDR2 reads SNEGSKA (reference sequence). CDR3 region: CRAAIGYNEQFF. For the CDR3, the DNA is TGCAGGGCCGCAATTGGCTACAATGAGCAGTTCTTC.

V usage is TRBV7-2 and J usage is TRBJ2-3, with D hard to call. The CDR3 is made up of 14 amino acids. Germline values: CDR1 SGHTA, CDR2 FQGNSA. The V gene lost 1 base and the J gene lost 5 bases, with 10 bases spanning the gap. CDR3 DNA sequence: TGTGCCAGCAGCTTAGATACATCAGTAGATACGCAGTATTTT. Its translation is CASSLDTSVDTQYF. Supplemented by reference TRBV7-2 and TRBJ2-3, the full variable domain reads GAGVSQSPSNKVTEKGKDVELRCDPISGHTALYWYRQSLGQGLEFLIYFQGNSAPDKSGLPSDRFSAERTGGSVSTLTIQRTQQEDSAVYLCASSLDTSVDTQYFGPGTRLTVL.

Many counts were recorded for this clonotype. The V and J genes are TRBV3-1 and TRBJ1-3; D unresolved. Trimming left V 5 bases short and J 0 bases short, with 17 bases between. Germline assignment: CDR1 LGHDT and CDR2 YNNKEL (reference sequence). The CDR3 has 17 residues. The CDR3 sequence: CASSEKEPIISGNTIYF. The CDR3 bases are TGTGCCAGCAGCGAAAAGGAACCTATTATCTCTGGAAACACCATATATTTT.

The gene calls are TRBV3-1 and TRBJ1-6, with D unresolved. Germline CDR1 is LGHDT and CDR2 is YNNKEL (reference sequence). The CDR3 is 16 residues long. Trimming took 1 base from V and 5 from J, leaving 12 bases between them. The chain's CDR3 is CASSQVRNRHNSPLHF. The CDR3 region has the DNA TGTGCCAGCAGCCAAGTGAGGAACAGACATAATTCACCCCTCCACTTT.

This clonotype showed up just a few times. This rearrangement joins TRBV20-1 to TRBJ2-3; 8 positions agree with TRBD1. The CDR3 is 15 amino acids. V trimming: 4 bases; J trimming: 5 bases; junction bases outside the gene matches: 11. Germline loops: CDR1 DFQATT, CDR2 SNEGSKA (reference sequence). For the CDR3, the DNA is TGCAGTGCTATAGACGCTCAGGGGGCTGGAGATACGCAGTATTTT. Its translation is CSAIDAQGAGDTQYF.

The J gene is TRBJ1-5, the V gene TRBV24-1; D perhaps matches TRBD1 (5 bases). V lost 5 bases to trimming and J lost 5 bases, with 9 bases between them. The CDR3 loop spans 13 amino acids. CDR1 KGHDR and CDR2 SFDVKD come from the germline V gene. The DNA for the CDR3 is TGTGCCACCAGTGTAAGGGGTGATCAGCCCCAGCATTTT. Translated: CATSVRGDQPQHF.

The chain recombines TRBV12-3 or TRBV12-4 with TRBJ2-1, with 7 nucleotides matching TRBD2. CDR3 length equals 16 residues. V dropped 5 bases and J dropped 4; count of bases not matched to a gene: 11. The DNA for the CDR3 is TGTGCCAGCAGTACGACACGACTAGCATGGTACAATGAGCAGTTCTTC. It is translated as CASSTTRLAWYNEQFF.

This clonotype was detected a few times. The chain is built from TRBV11-3 and TRBJ2-5; tentatively, D is TRBD1 or TRBD2 (5 bases each). The CDR3 is made up of 14 amino acids. The V end was cut by 3 bases, the J end by 7 bases, with 15 bases between. The germline CDR1 and CDR2 sequences are SGHNT and YENEEA. CDR3 bases: TGTGCCAGCAGCTTCGACAGCGGCATGGGGACCCAGTACTTC. Translation: CASSFDSGMGTQYF.

V is TRBV30 and J is TRBJ2-1, with D unclear. The CDR3 loop spans 11 amino acids. Germline CDR1 GTSNPN, CDR2 SVGIG (reference sequence). V lost 1 base and J lost 4, with 2 bases in between. The CDR3 DNA reads as TGTGCCTGGAGTGCGTACAATGAGCAGTTCTTC. It specifies CAWSAYNEQFF.

This clonotype was seen a few times. V is TRBV4-1 and J is TRBJ2-1; 10 bases are shared with TRBD2. V was pared by 1 base and J by 10 bases, with 10 bases of the junction left unmatched. In germline, CDR1 is MGHRA, CDR2 YSYEKL. The CDR3 runs to 16 residues. CDR3 loop: CASSQGRSGRLGEQFF. CDR3 nucleotides: TGCGCCAGCAGCCAAGGGCGTAGCGGGAGGTTAGGAGAGCAGTTCTTC.

This chain links TRBV14 with TRBJ2-5; D gene unclear. Trimming stripped 0 bases from V and 4 bases from J, with 9 bases between. CDR1 SGHDN and CDR2 FVKESK come from the germline V gene. The CDR3 spans 14 residues. This CDR3 is CASSQDLVSETQYF. For the CDR3, the DNA is TGTGCCAGCAGCCAAGATCTTGTTTCAGAGACCCAGTACTTC.